This TCR beta chain was retrieved from a study of vaccination effects on CD4 cells after COVID-19. Study summary: Convalescent patient samples, from a couple of individuals, date to 16 days and one week before vaccination.

The method was immunoSEQ multiplex PCR; TCRdb's version includes in-frame clones alone and lacks a portion of them. Here the sample spans 25,000 to 35,000 clones, more than 60% being singletons. As concerns this clone: Antigen unknown.

Antigen-specific CD4+ T cells were expanded (with viral peptide pools) by the ViraFEST assay ahead of sequencing. The authors isolated CD4+ T cells after about eleven days of culture. It was between March and December 2020 that the person had a SARS-CoV-2 infection confirmed by PCR. Researchers reported culturing 1.5 million to 2 million PBMC in each well, adding 8 to 10 IU/ml IL-2 and about 9.5 ug/ml peptides. Researchers swapped half the medium for IL-2 medium on both days 3 and 7. This CDR3 is 13 amino acids long. The germline CDR1 and CDR2 sequences are KGHSH and LQKENI. The V end was cut by 3 bases, the J end by 2 bases, with 6 bases between.

V is TRBV18 and J is TRBJ2-3; no clear D. The sample in question was CD4+ T cells from PBMCs cultured with a peptide pool, obtained before COVID-19 vaccination. The source is a human donor who had a prior SARS-CoV-2 infection. For the CDR3, the DNA is TGTGCCAGCTCACCGTGGGACACAGATACGCAGTATTTT. Translated: CASSPWDTDTQYF. Combining the CDR3 with reference TRBV18 and TRBJ2-3 gives the whole variable domain NAGVMQNPRHLVRRRGQEARLRCSPMKGHSHVYWYRQLPEEGLKFMVYLQKENIIDESGMPKERFSAEFPKEGPSILRIQQVVRGDSAAYFCASSPWDTDTQYFGPGTRLTVL.